Sequencing of this TCR beta chain was carried out in a study of T cells after yellow fever vaccination. Points from the study as a whole: Faster peaking, at day 5 versus 15, marked a secondary response that was weaker. Only a small proportion of the clonotypes turned up in both the CD4 and the CD8 compartments, likely arising from convergent recombination. Post-booster reappearance was seen for most primary-vaccination clones (96% CD4, 80% to 90% CD8).

This clonotype was recorded many times. What it binds is unknown. The 5'RACE template-switching step produced TCR cDNA and added a universal primer site and UMIs. TCRdb redid the calling of the 5' RACE reads with MiXCR, one entry per CDR3 protein. The table has 250,000 to 350,000 distinct CDR3 sequences, 6.8% seen once. The sequence was collected from a man aged 18 to 29 who received the YFV17D yellow fever vaccine. The starting material was PBMCs, obtained roughly 45 days after the first yellow fever vaccination.

CDR3 DNA: TGTGCCAGCAGCCAAGATTATAAAAGAGGGACAGGTCCCAATGAGCAGTTCTTC. Encoded protein: CASSQDYKRGTGPNEQFF. The rearrangement uses TRBV14 and TRBJ2-1; 8 nucleotides match TRBD1. The V gene's germline CDR1 is SGHDN and CDR2 FVKESK. The ends lost 0 bases at V and 6 bases at J; junction bases unmatched: 13. The CDR3 is 18 residues long.